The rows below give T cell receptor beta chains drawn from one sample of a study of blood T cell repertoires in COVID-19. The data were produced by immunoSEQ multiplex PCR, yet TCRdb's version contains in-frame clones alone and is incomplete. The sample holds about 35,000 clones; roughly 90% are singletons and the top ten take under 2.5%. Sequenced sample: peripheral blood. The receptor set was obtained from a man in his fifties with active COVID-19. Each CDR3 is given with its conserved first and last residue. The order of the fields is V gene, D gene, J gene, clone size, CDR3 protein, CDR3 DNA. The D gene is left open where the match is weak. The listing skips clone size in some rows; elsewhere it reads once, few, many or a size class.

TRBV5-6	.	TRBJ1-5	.	CASSTGTSNSNQPQHF	TGTGCCAGCAGCACAGGGACAAGTAATAGCAATCAGCCCCAGCATTTT
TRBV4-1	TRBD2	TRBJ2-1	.	CASSPRGGGAGEQFF	TGCGCCAGCAGCCCGCGCGGCGGGGGGGCGGGCGAGCAGTTCTTC
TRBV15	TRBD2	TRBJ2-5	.	CATSKTSGRLGETQYF	TGTGCCACCAGCAAGACTAGCGGGAGGTTAGGGGAGACCCAGTACTTC
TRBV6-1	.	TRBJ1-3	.	CASSEAPGYSGNTIYF	TGTGCCAGCAGTGAAGCGCCAGGGTACTCTGGAAACACCATATATTTT
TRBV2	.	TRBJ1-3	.	CASSPQSGGGNTIYF	TGTGCCAGCAGTCCACAATCCGGAGGTGGAAACACCATATATTTT
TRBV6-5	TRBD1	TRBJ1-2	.	CASSYSITGGGYTF	TGTGCCAGCAGTTACTCGATTACAGGGGGTGGCTACACCTTC
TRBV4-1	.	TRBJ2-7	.	CASSQETSRYEQYF	TGCGCCAGCAGCCAAGAAACTAGTCGGTACGAGCAGTACTTC
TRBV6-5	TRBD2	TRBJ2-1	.	CASNLLAGEANEQFF	TGTGCCAGCAACCTACTAGCGGGGGAGGCCAATGAGCAGTTCTTC
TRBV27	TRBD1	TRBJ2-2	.	CASSLGQGNTGELFF	TGTGCCAGCAGTCTTGGACAGGGTAACACCGGGGAGCTGTTTTTT
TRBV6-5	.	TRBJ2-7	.	CASRQGIGEQYF	TGTGCCAGCAGACAGGGTATCGGCGAGCAGTACTTC
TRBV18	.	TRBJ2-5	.	CASSPPSGYQETQYF	TGTGCCAGCTCACCACCGTCAGGCTACCAAGAGACCCAGTACTTC
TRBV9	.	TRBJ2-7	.	CASSLETDSYEQYF	TGTGCCAGCAGCCTCGAGACAGACTCCTACGAGCAGTACTTC
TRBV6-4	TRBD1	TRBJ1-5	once	CASRGQEDQPQHF	TGTGCCAGCAGGGGACAGGAAGATCAGCCCCAGCATTTT
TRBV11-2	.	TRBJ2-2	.	CASSLERGMELFF	TGTGCCAGCAGCTTAGAACGGGGGATGGAGCTGTTTTTT
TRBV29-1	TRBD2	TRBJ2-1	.	CSVETTSGTEQFF	TGCAGCGTGGAGACGACTAGCGGTACTGAGCAGTTCTTC
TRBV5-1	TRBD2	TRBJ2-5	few	CASRYSSGQETQYF	TGCGCCAGCAGATACTCTAGCGGACAAGAGACCCAGTACTTC
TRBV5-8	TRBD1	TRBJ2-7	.	CASSLGDSSYEQYF	TGTGCCAGCAGCCTTGGGGACAGCTCCTACGAGCAGTACTTC
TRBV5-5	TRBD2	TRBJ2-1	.	CASSLDQRESGEQFF	TGTGCCAGCAGCTTGGACCAGCGGGAGAGCGGTGAGCAGTTCTTC
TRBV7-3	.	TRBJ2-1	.	CASSQGPGGSYNEQFF	TGTGCCAGCAGCCAGGGGCCGGGAGGTTCCTACAATGAGCAGTTCTTC
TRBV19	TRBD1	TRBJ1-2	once	CASTPTGAGDGYTF	TGTGCCAGTACCCCGACAGGGGCGGGCGATGGCTACACCTTC
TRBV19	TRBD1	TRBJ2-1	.	CASRATGGTQFF	TGTGCCAGTAGGGCGACAGGGGGAACGCAGTTCTTC
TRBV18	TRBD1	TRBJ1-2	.	CASSRDRGPLSNYGYTF	TGTGCCAGCTCACGGGACAGGGGACCCCTTTCCAACTATGGCTACACCTTC
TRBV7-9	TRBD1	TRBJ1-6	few	CASSFTGANSPLHF	TGTGCCAGCAGCTTTACAGGGGCTAATTCACCCCTCCACTTT
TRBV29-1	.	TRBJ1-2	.	CSGRGGYTF	TGCAGCGGCCGAGGGGGCTACACCTTC
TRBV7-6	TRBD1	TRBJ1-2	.	CASGRQGPGNGYTF	TGTGCCAGCGGGCGACAGGGGCCAGGGAATGGCTACACCTTC
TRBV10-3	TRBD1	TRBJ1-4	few	CAISERAGGKVDEKLFF	TGTGCCATCAGTGAAAGGGCAGGGGGCAAGGTAGATGAAAAACTGTTTTTT
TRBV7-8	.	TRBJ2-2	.	CTSSFDRSGTGELFF	TGTACCAGCAGCTTCGACAGGAGCGGCACCGGGGAGCTGTTTTTT
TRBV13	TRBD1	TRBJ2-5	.	CASRRTGLETQYF	TGTGCCAGCAGAAGGACAGGGTTGGAGACCCAGTACTTC
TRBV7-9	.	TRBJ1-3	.	CASSLGQIGIGNTIYF	TGTGCCAGCAGCTTGGGACAAATTGGAATCGGAAACACCATATATTTT
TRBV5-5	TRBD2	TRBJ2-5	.	CASSSGLAGVETQYF	TGTGCCAGCAGCTCGGGACTAGCGGGAGTAGAGACCCAGTACTTC
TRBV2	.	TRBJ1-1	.	CASSVLDITEAFF	TGTGCCAGCAGCGTCCTTGACATCACTGAAGCTTTCTTT
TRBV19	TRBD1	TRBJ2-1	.	CASSSRTGDRNEQFF	TGTGCCAGTAGTTCAAGGACAGGGGATAGGAATGAGCAGTTCTTC
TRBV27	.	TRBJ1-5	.	CASSRGQSNQPQHF	TGTGCCAGCAGCCGAGGCCAAAGCAATCAGCCCCAGCATTTT
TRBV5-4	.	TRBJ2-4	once	CASSLGPSRSGNIQYF	TGTGCCAGCAGCTTGGGGCCCTCGAGGTCCGGAAACATTCAGTACTTC
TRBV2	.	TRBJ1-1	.	CASSEGRGTEAFF	TGTGCCAGCAGTGAAGGGAGGGGAACTGAAGCTTTCTTT
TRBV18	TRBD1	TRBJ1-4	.	CASSPGQGHDEKLFF	TGTGCCAGCTCACCTGGACAGGGCCACGATGAAAAACTGTTTTTT
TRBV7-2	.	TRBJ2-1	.	CASSRSAGSSYNEQFF	TGTGCCAGCTCTCGAAGCGCGGGATCCTCCTACAATGAGCAGTTCTTC
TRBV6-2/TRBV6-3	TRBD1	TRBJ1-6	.	CASSYRGHSPLHF	TGTGCCAGCAGTTACAGGGGGCATTCACCCCTCCACTTT
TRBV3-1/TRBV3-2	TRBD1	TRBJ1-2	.	CASSQGQGFHF	TGTGCCAGCAGCCAAGGACAGGGCTTCCACTTC
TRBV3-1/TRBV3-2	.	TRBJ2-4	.	CASSQDWAPKNIQYF	TGTGCCAGCAGCCAAGATTGGGCGCCAAAAAACATTCAGTACTTC